This TCR beta chain derives from a study of blood T cell repertoires in COVID-19. The CDR3 loop spans 14 amino acids. V was pared by 4 bases and J by 6 bases, with 16 bases between. Germline loops: CDR1 SGHRS, CDR2 YFSETQ. Original methodology: Amplification of reference gene primers was used by the study to estimate nucleated cell counts. Using immunoSEQ multiplex PCR, the repertoire was profiled, and TCRdb retains in-frame clones only, with some absent. D and trimming come from the DNA, and the V and J calls and clone size come from that table. The profile shows around 81,000 clones, roughly four fifths of them singletons.

The sample was peripheral blood. This TCR came from a human donor in a cohort sampled during active COVID-19. This sequence joins TRBV5-1 and TRBJ1-2; D is unclear. CDR3 in amino acids: CASSPRGMADGYTF. CDR3 nucleotide sequence: TGCGCCAGCAGCCCCCGAGGGATGGCGGATGGCTACACCTTC.